This TCR beta chain was sequenced in a study of T cell repertoires in cytomegalovirus infection. Study-wide context: Newly reported HLA-C-restricted and thoroughly characterized HLA-B-restricted CMV epitopes were employed. Indicated by public TCR beta signatures were CMV infection and matching HLA type. Overall study results and limits: The ex vivo response was dominated by HLA-C-restricted CMV-specific TCR beta clonotypes. Summed frequency of shared TCR beta families picked out CMV carriers who also had the relevant HLA.

The CDR3 extends over 18 amino acids. Trimming took 6 bases from V and 1 from J; bases not matched to a gene: 11. One entry per CDR3 protein results from TCRdb running MiXCR on the reads. In the table there are some 500,000 distinct CDR3 sequences, 30% to 40% of which are singletons. This clonotype was detected only a few times. Its cognate antigen is unknown. This TCR was sampled from a human donor in good health (CMV status not recorded). Some clones in this sample may be carry-over from other donors' samples. The source material was cultured PBMCs, sampled from culture after CMV antigen stimulation. This chain links TRBV12-3 or TRBV12-4 with TRBJ2-2; 10 nucleotides match TRBD2. CDR3 coding DNA: TGTGCCAGCAGCTCCTCGGGGGCTAGCGGGAGGAACACCGGGGAGCTGTTTTTT. Its translation is CASSSSGASGRNTGELFF.